This T cell receptor (beta chain) was sequenced in a study of T cell responses to AZD1222 COVID-19 vaccine. Sequenced by immunoSEQ multiplex PCR; TCRdb stores in-frame clones only, minus some. Altogether 100,000 to 150,000 clones are present, about 85% being singletons, with the ten largest covering about 4.7%. In germline, CDR1 is MNHNS, CDR2 SASEGT. Between the trimmed V and J ends, which lost 1 base and 6 bases, there was a span of 4 bases. The CDR3 totals 13 residues. As concerns this clone: Antigen specificity is unknown.

Broader study findings: Only a handful of people who got AZD1222 tested seropositive at baseline.

Sequencing was performed on peripheral blood, taken on day 0 of AZD1222 vaccination. The V gene is TRBV6-1, the J gene TRBJ1-6; no clear D gene. The TCR originated in an adult in good health. The CDR3 region has the DNA TGTGCCAGCAGTGAAGGATTTAATTCACCCCTCCACTTT. Residues: CASSEGFNSPLHF.